The 26 T cell receptor beta chains given below trace back to one sample, sequenced in a study of blood T cell repertoires in COVID-19. TCRdb's copy holds only in-frame clones and misses some; the assay was immunoSEQ multiplex PCR. The table includes 200,000 to 250,000 clones, about four fifths detected once. Sequencing used peripheral blood. These receptors came from a woman aged 80 or older with COVID-19, enrolled during active disease.

The CDR3 nucleotides read TGTGCCAGCAGTGGCCAGGGGGAGGAAGCTTTCTTT. This translates into CASSGQGEEAFF. The chain carries TRBV2 and TRBJ1-1, with 7 bases identical to TRBD1. V was clipped by 4 bases and J by 8 bases; unmatched bases: 4. The CDR3 loop spans 12 amino acids. Looked up from germline, CDR1 is SNHLY and CDR2 is FYNNEI. Full variable domain (rest looked up from reference TRBV2 and TRBJ1-1): EPEVTQTPSHQVTQMGQEVILRCVPISNHLYFYWYRQILGQKVEFLVSFYNNEISEKSEIFDDQFSVERPDGSNFTLKIRSTKLEDSAMYFCASSGQGEEAFFGQGTRLTVV.

The gene calls are TRBV3-1 (or the pseudogene TRBV3-2) and TRBJ2-5; TRBD2 aligns across 7 bases. The CDR3 has 15 residues. CDR1 is LGHDT and CDR2 is YNNKEL in the germline V gene (reference sequence). The V segment lost 0 bases and the J segment 7 bases; nucleotides outside the gene matches: 8. CDR3 region: CASSQDPTSRATQYF. The CDR3 DNA reads as TGTGCCAGCAGCCAAGATCCGACTAGCCGGGCGACCCAGTACTTC.

This clone has a single count. The rearrangement joins TRBV4-2 to TRBJ1-4; D might be TRBD1 (5 bases). This CDR3 is built from 12 residues. The germline CDR1 and CDR2 sequences are LGHNA and YNFKEQ. V was pared by 3 bases and J by 8 bases, with 7 bases between. CDR3 residues: CASSHGGEKLFF. The CDR3, as DNA: TGTGCCAGCAGCCACGGGGGGGAAAAACTGTTTTTT.

CDR3 region: CASSEAGRGNTEAFF. The CDR3 nucleotides are TGTGCCAGCAGTGAAGCAGGCCGGGGGAACACTGAAGCTTTCTTT. V and J are TRBV2 and TRBJ1-1; D gene unclear. V lost 0 bases to trimming and J lost 1 base, with 9 bases between them. CDR1 is SNHLY, CDR2 FYNNEI, per germline. The CDR3 is 15 residues long.

This clone has only one observation. This sequence joins TRBV5-4 and TRBJ2-7, with D uncertain. Germline V gene lookup returns CDR1 SGHNT and CDR2 YYREEE (reference sequence). The CDR3 extends over 12 amino acids. The V gene lost 1 base and the J gene lost 4 bases, with 6 bases spanning the gap. The CDR3 DNA follows: TGTGCCAGCAGCTTGACGGGTTACGAGCAGTACTTC. Protein sequence: CASSLTGYEQYF.

This clone was recorded a few times. The DNA for the CDR3 is TGTGCCAGCAGCGTAAAACCGCGTGGCACCGGGGAGCTGTTTTTT. This encodes CASSVKPRGTGELFF. This chain uses TRBV9 with TRBJ2-2; no definite D call. The CDR3 loop spans 15 amino acids. V lost 1 base to trimming and J lost 4 bases, with 11 bases between them. CDR1 SGDLS and CDR2 YYNGEE come from the germline V gene.

The chain employs TRBV29-1 and TRBJ1-3; 7 nucleotides align to TRBD1. Germline V lookup: CDR1 SQVTM, CDR2 ANQGSEA. The J segment lost 7 bases and the V segment lost 5 bases, leaving 5 bases of the junction unmatched. The CDR3 has 12 amino acids. The CDR3 loop is CSVRQGWNTIYF. The CDR3 DNA is TGCAGCGTTCGACAGGGCTGGAACACCATATATTTT. Variable domain in full (rest from reference TRBV29-1 and TRBJ1-3): SAVISQKPSRDICQRGTSLTIQCQVDSQVTMMFWYRQQPGQSLTLIATANQGSEATYESGFVIDKFPISRPNLTFSTLTVSNMSPEDSSIYLCSVRQGWNTIYFGEGSWLTVV.

Here the CDR3 reads CASSPAGQPQHF. In DNA form, the CDR3 reads TGTGCCAGCTCACCGGCGGGCCAGCCCCAGCATTTT. The chain couples TRBV18 to TRBJ1-5, with D uncertain. CDR1 and CDR2 from the germline V gene are KGHSH and LQKENI. The ends were cut back, 3 bases at V and 7 bases at J, with 7 bases in the middle. CDR3 length: 12 amino acids.

This clone was seen only a few times. This sequence joins TRBV5-4 and TRBJ1-5; tentatively, D is TRBD1 (5 bases). CDR1 is SGHNT and CDR2 is YYREEE in the germline V gene (reference sequence). V lost 0 bases and J 7 bases, leaving 11 bases between the germline ends. CDR3 size: 14 residues. The DNA for the CDR3 is TGTGCCAGCAGCTTGGCAGGGTCCCGGCAGCCCCAGCATTTT. Its protein is CASSLAGSRQPQHF.

Comments on this clone: One end of the junction does not line up with germline, which may come from a read error. The genes are TRBV6-2 or TRBV6-3 and TRBJ2-7; no clear D gene. Germline V lookup: CDR1 MNHEY, CDR2 SVGEGT. The CDR3 is 12 residues long. CDR3 residues: CASSYLSYGQYF. In DNA form, the CDR3 reads TGTGCCAGCAGTTACTTGTCCTACGGGCAGTACTTC.

The chain employs TRBV7-9 and TRBJ1-2; 10 nucleotides align to TRBD1. Trimming at V came to 4 bases and at J to 8 bases, leaving 10 bases not matched to a gene. The CDR3 covers 15 residues. CDR1 SEHNR and CDR2 FQNEAQ come from the germline V gene (reference sequence). In DNA form, the CDR3 reads TGTGCCAGCAGCTCAGCCGGGACAGGGGCCGAGGGCTACACCTTC. Amino acids: CASSSAGTGAEGYTF.

The J gene is TRBJ2-3, the V gene TRBV7-2; D remains ambiguous. Germline V gene lookup returns CDR1 SGHTA and CDR2 FQGNSA. The CDR3 is 13 amino acids. The germline V and J ends were trimmed by 4 bases and 2 bases, with 7 bases remaining between them. CDR3 in amino acids: CASSSQDTDTQYF. Written as DNA, the CDR3 is TGTGCCAGCAGCTCCCAGGACACAGATACGCAGTATTTT.

This chain connects TRBV30 to TRBJ1-2, with 9 bases aligning to TRBD1. The CDR3 runs to 14 residues. Trimming at V came to 3 bases and at J to 5 bases, leaving 7 bases not matched to a gene. Germline CDR1 GTSNPN, CDR2 SVGIG (reference sequence). The CDR3, as DNA: TGTGCCTGGAGCCCGACAGGGGGTGGGTATGGCTACACCTTC. Its translation is CAWSPTGGGYGYTF.

This clone was seen just once. The chain joins TRBV5-1 to TRBJ2-2; TRBD1 might be the D (6 bases). V was clipped by 4 bases and J by 2 bases, with 9 bases between them. Germline assignment: CDR1 SGHRS and CDR2 YFSETQ. This CDR3 is built from 14 residues. CDR3 in amino acids: CASSQDSNTGELFF. Written as DNA, the CDR3 is TGCGCCAGCAGCCAGGACAGCAACACCGGGGAGCTGTTTTTT.

V and J are TRBV3-1 (or the pseudogene TRBV3-2) and TRBJ2-2; 9 bases agree with TRBD1. The CDR3 is 16 residues long. Trimming removed 1 base from V and 4 bases from J; junction bases left unmatched: 4. Germline V gene sequence: CDR1 LGHDT, CDR2 YNNKEL (reference sequence). The CDR3 sequence is CASSQGTGVGTGELFF. DNA of the CDR3: TGTGCCAGCAGCCAAGGGACAGGGGTCGGCACCGGGGAGCTGTTTTTT.

The V call is TRBV25-1, the J call TRBJ1-1; D is possibly TRBD1 (6 bases). Trimming left V 0 bases short and J 6 bases short, with 17 bases between. From germline, CDR1 is MGHDK and CDR2 SYGVNS. The length of the CDR3 is 16 residues. The CDR3 loop is CASSEYGGGKGAEAFF. Written as DNA, the CDR3 is TGTGCCAGCAGTGAATATGGGGGTGGGAAGGGGGCTGAAGCTTTCTTT.

This chain joins TRBV2 and TRBJ2-7; D is unclear. V lost 4 bases and J 1 base, leaving 11 bases between the germline ends. CDR1 and CDR2 (germline): SNHLY, FYNNEI. The CDR3 contains 14 residues. The CDR3 region has the DNA TGTGCCAGCAGTGCCGACACGTCGTCCTACGAGCAGTACTTC. It is translated as CASSADTSSYEQYF.

The chain carries TRBV9 and TRBJ1-1, with a possible D match to TRBD1 (5 bases). Deletions cut 4 bases from V and 3 bases from J, with 19 bases between. The CDR3 is 16 residues long. CDR1 and CDR2 from the germline V gene are SGDLS and YYNGEE. CDR3 DNA: TGTGCCAGCAGCCCCCCTCTAGGGGTGACGGACACTGAAGCTTTCTTT. Amino acid sequence: CASSPPLGVTDTEAFF.

The CDR3 here is CAWALQGYTEAFF. The CDR3 nucleotides are TGTGCCTGGGCCCTACAGGGGTACACTGAAGCTTTCTTT. The V call is TRBV30, the J call TRBJ1-1; 7 positions agree with TRBD1. With V trimmed by 5 bases and J by 3 bases, 6 bases remained unmatched. The V gene's germline CDR1 is GTSNPN and CDR2 SVGIG (reference sequence). The CDR3 has 13 residues.

In DNA form, the CDR3 reads TGTGCCAGCAGCCTGAGCGGTCACACTGAAGCTTTCTTT. Encoded protein: CASSLSGHTEAFF. This chain uses TRBV3-1 (or the pseudogene TRBV3-2) with TRBJ1-1; no firm D call. The length of the CDR3 is 13 residues. Deletions cut 4 bases from V and 3 bases from J, with 9 bases between. The germline V gene encodes CDR1 LGHDT and CDR2 YNNKEL (reference sequence).

The chain recombines TRBV18 with TRBJ2-6, with D perhaps matching TRBD1 (6 bases). This CDR3 is 18 amino acids long. Germline assignment: CDR1 KGHSH and CDR2 LQKENI. V was clipped by 3 bases and J by 1 base, with 16 bases between them. The CDR3 here is CASSPPTGAVSGANVLTF. CDR3 bases: TGTGCCAGCTCACCCCCGACAGGTGCCGTTTCTGGGGCCAACGTCCTGACTTTC.

The CDR3 loop reads CASSVVGGMGEQYF. CDR3 sequence (DNA): TGTGCCAGCAGCGTAGTCGGGGGAATGGGAGAGCAGTACTTC. The gene calls are TRBV9 and TRBJ2-7; possibly TRBD2 for D (6 bases). Between the trimmed V and J ends, which lost 0 bases and 7 bases, there was a span of 14 bases. CDR3 length equals 14 residues. Germline CDR1 and CDR2: SGDLS and YYNGEE.

J is TRBJ2-6 and V is TRBV7-9; TRBD1 agrees at 8 bases. The germline V gene has CDR1 SEHNR and CDR2 FQNEAQ (reference sequence). V dropped 8 bases and J dropped 0; count of bases not matched to a gene: 9. This CDR3 comprises 17 residues. CDR3 sequence (DNA): TGTGCCAGCGCCGGGACAGGTCGCCTCTCTGGGGCCAACGTCCTGACTTTC. It codes for CASAGTGRLSGANVLTF. The variable domain in full, completed from reference TRBV7-9 and TRBJ2-6, reads DTGVSQNPRHKITKRGQNVTFRCDPISEHNRLYWYRQTLGQGPEFLTYFQNEAQLEKSRLLSDRFSAERPKGSFSTLEIQRTEQGDSAMYLCASAGTGRLSGANVLTFGAGSRLTVL.

This clone was observed many times. V is TRBV28 and J is TRBJ2-5, with a possible D match to TRBD1 (5 bases). From germline, CDR1 is MDHEN and CDR2 SYDVKM. The CDR3 has 12 residues. V was pared by 8 bases and J by 5 bases, with 12 bases between. The CDR3 protein is CASHRNSETQYF. In DNA form, the CDR3 reads TGTGCCAGCCACAGGAATTCGGAGACCCAGTACTTC.

This rearrangement joins TRBV7-2 to TRBJ1-3, with a tentative D call TRBD1 (6 bases). Per germline, CDR1 SGHTA and CDR2 FQGNSA. The CDR3 spans 16 residues. V lost 2 bases and J 4 bases, leaving 15 bases between the germline ends. This CDR3 reads CASSLSGGRAGNTIYF. CDR3 in DNA: TGTGCCAGCAGCTTATCGGGGGGGCGCGCAGGAAACACCATATATTTT.

The chain is built from TRBV18 and TRBJ2-1, with TRBD2 identical over 15 bases. The V and J ends lost 0 bases and 7 bases, in that order; junction bases with no gene match: 4. Germline CDR1 and CDR2: KGHSH and LQKENI. The CDR3 has 17 amino acids. The CDR3 here is CASSPPGLAGGPNEQFF. The DNA of the CDR3 is TGTGCCAGCTCACCACCTGGACTAGCGGGAGGGCCAAATGAGCAGTTCTTC.